This TCR beta chain appears in the sequencing data of a study of shared clonotypes between healthy human individuals. The assay was immunoSEQ multiplex PCR, and TCRdb's table has in-frame clones only and misses some. The table includes a few million clones, 85% to 95% detected once. Sequencing was performed on naive CD4+ T cells from PBMCs. Described subset: CD45RA+ positively selected. This clonotype was obtained from a man younger than 35 in good health. Some clones in this sample may be carry-over from other donors' samples.

The DNA for the CDR3 is TGTGCCAGCAGCCCACGTCAGGGACAGTTCAATGAGCAGTTCTTC. Encoded protein: CASSPRQGQFNEQFF. The rearrangement joins TRBV6-5 to TRBJ2-1, with 7 bases aligning to TRBD1. Germline assignment: CDR1 MNHEY and CDR2 SVGAGI. The CDR3 length is 15 residues. V trimming: 6 bases; J trimming: 6 bases; junction bases outside the gene matches: 11.